The 18 T cell receptor beta chains below all came from one sample that was sequenced in a study of CD8+ T cells in alopecia areata. Sample treatment: oral pan-JAK inhibitor, 5-10 mg twice daily. cDNA reverse transcribed from extracted RNA served as the sequencing template. Data came from immunoSEQ multiplex PCR; TCRdb stores just in-frame clones and leaves some out. The sample carries about 150,000 clones, less than 70% recorded once. This specimen consisted of CD8+ T cells sorted from blood, obtained at week 4, from a patient treated with tofacitinib. These receptors were collected from a human donor with alopecia areata.

This clone was picked up a small number of times. This chain uses TRBV7-9 with TRBJ2-5, with D uncertain. In germline, CDR1 is SEHNR, CDR2 FQNEAQ (reference sequence). V lost 5 bases and J 2 bases, leaving 0 bases between the germline ends. The CDR3 spans 10 residues. The CDR3 spells CASSQETQYF. DNA for the CDR3: TGTGCCAGCAGCCAAGAGACCCAGTACTTC. The complete variable domain, with remaining parts taken from reference TRBV7-9 and TRBJ2-5, reads DTGVSQNPRHKITKRGQNVTFRCDPISEHNRLYWYRQTLGQGPEFLTYFQNEAQLEKSRLLSDRFSAERPKGSFSTLEIQRTEQGDSAMYLCASSQETQYFGPGTRLLVL.

This chain joins TRBV4-1 and TRBJ1-5; D gene uncertain. Trimming pared 0 bases from V and 11 bases from J, leaving 20 bases between. The germline gives CDR1 MGHRA, CDR2 YSYEKL. The CDR3 has 16 residues. CDR3 protein: CASSQEEMVASETQHF. The CDR3 nucleotides read TGCGCCAGCAGCCAAGAGGAAATGGTAGCCTCTGAGACCCAGCATTTT.

The chain employs TRBV6-5 and TRBJ2-6; D is possibly TRBD2 (5 bases). V lost 7 bases, J lost 0 bases, and 10 bases lay in between. Looked up from germline, CDR1 is MNHEY and CDR2 is SVGAGI. This CDR3 is 15 amino acids long. The CDR3 nucleotides are TGTGCCAGCACCGGACTCCCCTCTGGGGCCAACGTCCTGACTTTC. It codes for CASTGLPSGANVLTF.

The rearrangement uses TRBV29-1 and TRBJ2-3, with TRBD2 identical over 9 bases. V lost 4 bases to trimming and J lost 0 bases; unmatched junction nucleotides: 2. The CDR3 contains 14 residues. Germline V lookup: CDR1 SQVTM, CDR2 ANQGSEA. The CDR3 region has the DNA TGCAGCGTTGCGGGACTAGCAAGCACAGATACGCAGTATTTT. Translated, it gives CSVAGLASTDTQYF.

There are a few counts of this clone. V gene TRBV5-1 combines with J gene TRBJ2-1; 7 bases agree with TRBD2. The J segment lost 0 bases and the V segment lost 4 bases, leaving 16 bases of the junction unmatched. CDR3 length: 19 residues. CDR1 and CDR2 (germline): SGHRS, YFSETQ. DNA of the CDR3: TGCGCCAGCAGCATGGGGAGGGCAATTCCCAATAGCTCCTACAATGAGCAGTTCTTC. It is translated as CASSMGRAIPNSSYNEQFF.

This clone was seen more than once but under ten times. The chain is built from TRBV12-5 and TRBJ2-6; 7 bases line up with TRBD1. The CDR3 spans 17 residues. J lost 2 bases, V lost 2 bases, and 6 bases had no gene match. Germline CDR1 is LGHNT and CDR2 is FRNRAP. CDR3 amino acids: CASGLPVGTAGANVLTF. The CDR3 coding sequence is TGTGCTAGTGGTTTGCCCGTGGGGACAGCTGGGGCCAACGTCCTGACTTTC.

This chain joins TRBV13 and TRBJ2-1; D is possibly TRBD2 (7 bases). The CDR3 runs to 15 residues. The V gene lost 5 bases and the J gene lost 9 bases, with 20 bases spanning the gap. Germline CDR1 is PRHDT and CDR2 is FYEKMQ (reference sequence). The CDR3 reads CASSNPTGGPGEQFF. CDR3 coding DNA: TGTGCCAGCAGCAATCCTACGGGGGGCCCAGGTGAGCAGTTCTTC.

The rearrangement links TRBV5-1 to TRBJ2-7, with D maybe TRBD1 (6 bases). Germline CDR1 reads SGHRS; CDR2 reads YFSETQ. This CDR3 region has 15 residues. Trimming removed 0 bases from V and 3 bases from J, with 13 bases in between. The CDR3 coding sequence is TGCGCCAGCAGCTTGGAAGGTGGGGGCTTCTACGAGCAGTACTTC. As protein: CASSLEGGGFYEQYF.

Concerning this clone itself: The junction departs from the called germline gene at one end, perhaps through a read error. The CDR3 nucleotides read TGTGCTAGCAGCTTAGGTCCAGGGACTGGGGCCAACGTCCTGACTTTC. Protein product: CASSLGPGTGANVLTF. The chain couples TRBV7-7 to TRBJ2-6; D perhaps matches TRBD1 (5 bases). The germline V gene has CDR1 SSHAT and CDR2 FNYEAQ (reference sequence). The CDR3 is made up of 16 amino acids.

The chain links TRBV6-5 to TRBJ2-7; no firm D call. Trimming cost V 0 bases and J 1 base, with 7 bases left between them. In germline, CDR1 is MNHEY, CDR2 SVGAGI. There are 14 residues in the CDR3. The CDR3 spells CASSYSQESYEQYF. CDR3 bases: TGTGCCAGCAGTTACTCCCAGGAATCCTACGAGCAGTACTTC.

The chain recombines TRBV4-1 with TRBJ1-1; possible D gene TRBD1, 5 bases. The V gene lost 1 base and the J gene lost 8 bases, with 14 bases spanning the gap. The CDR3 sequence is 14 residues long. CDR1 and CDR2 (germline): MGHRA, YSYEKL. The CDR3 region is CASSQGAGWKEAFF. In DNA form, the CDR3 reads TGCGCCAGCAGCCAAGGGGCAGGGTGGAAGGAAGCTTTCTTT.

The rearrangement links TRBV4-2 to TRBJ2-6, with D perhaps TRBD1 (6 bases). The CDR3 contains 19 residues. Germline CDR1 reads LGHNA; CDR2 reads YNFKEQ. The V and J ends lost 2 bases and 0 bases respectively, with 17 bases between them. In DNA, the CDR3 is TGTGCCAGCAGCCAAACACCGGGACAACTAAACTCTGGGGCCAACGTCCTGACTTTC. Translation gives CASSQTPGQLNSGANVLTF.

This chain links TRBV29-1 with TRBJ2-2, with 7 bases matching TRBD1. The J segment lost 0 bases and the V segment lost 7 bases, leaving 2 bases of the junction unmatched. The CDR3 consists of 13 residues. Germline-derived CDR1 and CDR2 are SQVTM and ANQGSEA. The CDR3 region is CSGDSSNTGELFF. As DNA, the CDR3 is TGCAGCGGGGACAGTTCGAACACCGGGGAGCTGTTTTTT.

This clone was counted a few times. The genes are TRBV5-1 and TRBJ2-7; 7 nucleotides align to TRBD1. The CDR3 length is 13 residues. Unmatched junction bases numbered 6, after V lost 3 bases and J lost 6 bases. The germline CDR1 and CDR2 sequences are SGHRS and YFSETQ. Here the CDR3 DNA reads TGCGCCAGCAGCTGGGACAGCCTGGGCGAGCAGTACTTC. As protein: CASSWDSLGEQYF.

The genes are TRBV29-1 and TRBJ2-3; TRBD2 matches at 8 bases. This CDR3 contains 15 residues. In germline, CDR1 is SQVTM, CDR2 ANQGSEA. With V trimmed by 6 bases and J by 0 bases, 8 bases remained unmatched. The CDR3 nucleotides are TGCAGCGTCCAGGAGCGGGGGCCGAGCACAGATACGCAGTATTTT. Its translation is CSVQERGPSTDTQYF.

The rearrangement uses TRBV2 and TRBJ1-5; unclear D gene. CDR3 length equals 12 residues. V lost 7 bases to trimming and J lost 4 bases, with 8 bases between them. Germline lookup yields CDR1 SNHLY and CDR2 FYNNEI. The CDR3 sequence is CASKEGNQPQHF. CDR3 DNA: TGTGCCAGCAAGGAGGGAAATCAGCCCCAGCATTTT.

The V gene is TRBV19, the J gene TRBJ2-7, with TRBD1 matching over 7 bases. V gave up 8 bases and J gave up 1 base; unmatched junction bases: 5. The germline V gene has CDR1 LNHDA and CDR2 SQIVND (reference sequence). This CDR3 is built from 13 residues. The CDR3 region is CASHGQDSYEQYF. The CDR3 coding sequence is TGTGCCAGTCACGGACAGGATTCCTACGAGCAGTACTTC.

The chain employs TRBV29-1 and TRBJ1-2, with 7 nucleotides matching TRBD1. The V gene's germline CDR1 is SQVTM and CDR2 ANQGSEA. The CDR3 covers 14 residues. Trimming removed 1 base from V and 8 bases from J; junction bases left unmatched: 10. The CDR3 loop is CSVEGGQEYAGYTF. The CDR3 region has the DNA TGCAGCGTTGAAGGCGGACAGGAATATGCGGGCTACACCTTC.